This entry is about one T cell receptor (beta chain). The sample is drawn from a study of cytomegalovirus exposure and HLA in healthy donors. PCR primers comprised 60 Vbeta and 13 Jbeta primers. Here immunoSEQ multiplex PCR was the method, and the copy in TCRdb shows in-frame clones only, minus some. The sample lists 250,000 to 350,000 clones, 86% occurring once. CDR1 and CDR2 (germline): LNHNV, YYDKDF (reference sequence). The V end lost 5 bases, the J end lost 2 bases, and 7 bases lay between the germline ends. The CDR3 sequence is 13 residues long. The chain employs TRBV15 and TRBJ1-3, with D possibly being TRBD1 (6 bases). Sequenced material: PBMCs. This clonotype was sampled from a man aged 40-50 years in good health and CMV-seropositive. The CDR3 DNA follows: TGTGCCACCAGCTGGGGGCCTGGAAACACCATATATTTT. Translation gives CATSWGPGNTIYF.